This T cell receptor (beta chain) stems from a study of control samples from healthy donors and cancer patients. As for this clone: Other DNA variants within this sample encode the same CDR3.

With 0 bases removed from V and 3 bases from J, the gap between germline ends came to 6 bases. The CDR3 is 14 residues long. The V gene's germline CDR1 is SGHRS and CDR2 YFSETQ. TCRdb keeps only in-frame clones here, not all; method: immunoSEQ multiplex PCR. This sample yields just over 90,000 clones, of which around 86% are seen a single time; 0.95% to 1.5% belongs to the top ten. The source is a woman in her forties or fifties in good health. Sequenced sample: blood. The chain carries TRBV5-1 and TRBJ2-2; D is undetermined. The CDR3 DNA reads TGCGCCAGCAGCTTGGCCGTCTACACCGGGGAGCTGTTTTTT. Its translation: CASSLAVYTGELFF.